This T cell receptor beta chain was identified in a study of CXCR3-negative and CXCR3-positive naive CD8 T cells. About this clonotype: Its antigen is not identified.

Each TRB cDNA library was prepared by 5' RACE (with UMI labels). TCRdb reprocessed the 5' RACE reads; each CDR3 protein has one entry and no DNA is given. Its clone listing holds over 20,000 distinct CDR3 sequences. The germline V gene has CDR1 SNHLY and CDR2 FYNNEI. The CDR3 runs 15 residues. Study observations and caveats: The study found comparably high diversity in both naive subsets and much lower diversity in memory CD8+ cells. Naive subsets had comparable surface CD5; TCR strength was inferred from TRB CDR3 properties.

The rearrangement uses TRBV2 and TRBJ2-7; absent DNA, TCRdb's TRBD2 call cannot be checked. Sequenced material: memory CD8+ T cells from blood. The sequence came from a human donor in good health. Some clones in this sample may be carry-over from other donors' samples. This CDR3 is CASSEEAGTLGEQYF.